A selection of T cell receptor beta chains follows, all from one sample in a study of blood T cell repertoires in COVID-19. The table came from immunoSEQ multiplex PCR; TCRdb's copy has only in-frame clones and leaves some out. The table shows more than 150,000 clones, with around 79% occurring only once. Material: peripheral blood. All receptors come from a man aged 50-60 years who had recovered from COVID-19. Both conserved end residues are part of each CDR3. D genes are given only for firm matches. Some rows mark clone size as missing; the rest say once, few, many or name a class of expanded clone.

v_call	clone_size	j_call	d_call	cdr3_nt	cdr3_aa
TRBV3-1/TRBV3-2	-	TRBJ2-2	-	TGTGCCAGCAGCTCAGGGGCCGGGGAGCTGTTTTTT	CASSSGAGELFF
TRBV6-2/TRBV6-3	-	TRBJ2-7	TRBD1	TGTGCCAGCAGTTACCGACAGGGATTTGCCTACGAGCAGTACTTC	CASSYRQGFAYEQYF
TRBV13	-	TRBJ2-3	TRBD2	TGTGCCAGCAGCTTAAGGTACGGGAGGGGCACAGATACGCAGTATTTT	CASSLRYGRGTDTQYF
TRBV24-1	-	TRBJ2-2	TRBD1	TGTGCCACCAGTGAGGCCGGACAGGGGTTAAGGGAGCTGTTTTTT	CATSEAGQGLRELFF
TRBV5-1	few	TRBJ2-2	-	TGCGCCAGCAGCCCCTGGGAGTCTGACACCGGGGAGCTGTTTTTT	CASSPWESDTGELFF
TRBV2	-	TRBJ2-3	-	TGTGCCAGCAGTGTGTTTCAGAACACAGATACGCAGTATTTT	CASSVFQNTDTQYF
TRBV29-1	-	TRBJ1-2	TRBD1	TGCAGCGTTTATACAGGGGCCGGTGGCTACACCTTC	CSVYTGAGGYTF
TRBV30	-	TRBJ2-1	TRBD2	TGTGCCTGGCGGACTAGCGGGAGAGCGAATGAGCAGTTCTTC	CAWRTSGRANEQFF
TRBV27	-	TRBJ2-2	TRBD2	TGTGCCAGCAGTTTAGGGAGGGAGTGGGGCACCGGGGAGCTGTTTTTT	CASSLGREWGTGELFF
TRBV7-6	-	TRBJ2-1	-	TGTGCCAGCAGCTTATCGGCAGGGGTATACAATGAGCAGTTCTTC	CASSLSAGVYNEQFF
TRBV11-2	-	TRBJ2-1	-	TGTGCCAGCAGCTTAGATCTATGGAAGGGGGTAAATGAGCAGTTCTTC	CASSLDLWKGVNEQFF
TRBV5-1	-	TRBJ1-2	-	TGCGCCAGCAGCTTGACGGTTTCCCGGGGGTCCTTCGGCTACACCTTC	CASSLTVSRGSFGYTF
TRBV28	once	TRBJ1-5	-	TGTGCCAGCAGTTCGCCCCCCTGGGCCAATCAGCCCCAGCATTTT	CASSSPPWANQPQHF
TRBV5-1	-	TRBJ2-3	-	TGCGCCAGCAGCTACGCGGACAACAGGGATACGCAGTATTTT	CASSYADNRDTQYF
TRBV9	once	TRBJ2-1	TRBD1	TGTGCCAGCAGCCCCGGGACAGGGTGGGGGGACAATGAGCAGTTCTTC	CASSPGTGWGDNEQFF
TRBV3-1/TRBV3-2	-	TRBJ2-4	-	TGTGCCAGCAGCCAAGACAGGGGGGACATTCAGTACTTC	CASSQDRGDIQYF
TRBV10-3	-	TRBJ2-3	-	TGTGCCATCAGTGGAATAGAAGCGAGTACGCAGTATTTT	CAISGIEASTQYF
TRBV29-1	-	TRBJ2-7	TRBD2	TGCAGCGTTGAGGGGCTAGCGGGAGGGCCTGAATACGAGCAGTACTTC	CSVEGLAGGPEYEQYF
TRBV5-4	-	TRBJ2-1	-	TGTGCCAGCAGATACGGGACAAATAATGAGCAGTTCTTC	CASRYGTNNEQFF
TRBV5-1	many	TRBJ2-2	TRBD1	TGCGCCAGCAGCTTAGTGAAGACAGGGGGGAACACCGGGGAGCTGTTTTTT	CASSLVKTGGNTGELFF
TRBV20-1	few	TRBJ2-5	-	TGCAGTGCTAGTAATGGGGCCTCGGGGACCCAGTACTTC	CSASNGASGTQYF
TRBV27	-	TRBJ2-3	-	TGTGCCAGCAGTCGATCCTGGAAGGGGACAGATACGCAGTATTTT	CASSRSWKGTDTQYF
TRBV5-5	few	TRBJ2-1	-	TGTGCCAGCAGCTTTGGTCAGGGGATTGACAATGAGCAGTTCTTC	CASSFGQGIDNEQFF
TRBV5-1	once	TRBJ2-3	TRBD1	TGCGCCAGCAGCCTCGGCCCGGGACAGGGGATAGATACGCAGTATTTT	CASSLGPGQGIDTQYF
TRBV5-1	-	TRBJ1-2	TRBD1	TGCGCCAGGAGGGACAGGGCGAAGGGCTACACCTTC	CARRDRAKGYTF
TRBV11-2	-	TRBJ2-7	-	TGTGCCAGCAGCTTAATAATTGACGAGCAGTACTTC	CASSLIIDEQYF
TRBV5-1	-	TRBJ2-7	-	TGCGCCAGCAGCGCAGGACCAGGGGCACCCGAGCAGTACTTC	CASSAGPGAPEQYF
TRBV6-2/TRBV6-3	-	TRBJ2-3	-	TGTGCCAGCAGTTACGTTAACAGGGATATCACAGATACGCAGTATTTT	CASSYVNRDITDTQYF
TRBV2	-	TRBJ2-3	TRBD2	TGTGCCAGCAGGGAGGGACTAGGTTCAGATACGCAGTATTTT	CASREGLGSDTQYF
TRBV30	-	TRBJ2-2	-	TGTGCCTGGAGTGACCCAGGCGGGGCGACCGGGGAGCTGTTTTTT	CAWSDPGGATGELFF
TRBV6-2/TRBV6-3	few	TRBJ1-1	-	TGTGCCAGCAGTTACACAGAGGAAGCTTTCTTT	CASSYTEEAFF
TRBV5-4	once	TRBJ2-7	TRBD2	TGTACCAGCAGCTTGGGGGGGGGCTACGAGCAGTACTTC	CTSSLGGGYEQYF
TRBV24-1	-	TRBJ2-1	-	TGTGCCACCAGTGATTTCACAGAGCCGTTGAATGAGCAGTTCTTC	CATSDFTEPLNEQFF
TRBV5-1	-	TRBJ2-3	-	TGCGCCAGCAGCCGATCACAGGGTACAGATACGCAGTATTTT	CASSRSQGTDTQYF
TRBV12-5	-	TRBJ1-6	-	TGTGCTAGTGGTTTGGTACCTACAGGGTTCAATTCACCCCTCCACTTT	CASGLVPTGFNSPLHF
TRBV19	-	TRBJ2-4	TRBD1	TGTGCCAGTAGTACCCGGACAGGGCTAAACATTCAGTACTTC	CASSTRTGLNIQYF
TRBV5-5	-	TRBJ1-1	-	TGTGCCAGCAGCTTATTAGCAGATCTAAACACTGAAGCTTTCTTT	CASSLLADLNTEAFF
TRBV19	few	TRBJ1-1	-	TGTGCCAGTAGTATTTGGGCTGGGGGGGCCCTGAACACTGAAGCTTTCTTT	CASSIWAGGALNTEAFF
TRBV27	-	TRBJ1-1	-	TGTGCCAGCAGTTTATCGAGACCCGGGAAAAAGGGTCGGAACACTGAAGCTTTCTTT	CASSLSRPGKKGRNTEAFF
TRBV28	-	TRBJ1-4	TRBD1	TGTGCCAGCAGTACCTTGCAGGGGGCTATTGAAAAACTGTTTTTT	CASSTLQGAIEKLFF
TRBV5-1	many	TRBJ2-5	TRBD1	TGCGCCAGCAGCTTGGGTGGGACAGAGGCAGAGACCCAGTACTTC	CASSLGGTEAETQYF
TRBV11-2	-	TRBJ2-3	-	TGTGCCAGCAGCTTCCCAACCCAGGGTACCCGCACAGATACGCAGTATTTT	CASSFPTQGTRTDTQYF
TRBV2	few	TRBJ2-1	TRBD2	TGTGCCAGCAGTTACCCGACTAGCGACGAGCAGTTCTTC	CASSYPTSDEQFF